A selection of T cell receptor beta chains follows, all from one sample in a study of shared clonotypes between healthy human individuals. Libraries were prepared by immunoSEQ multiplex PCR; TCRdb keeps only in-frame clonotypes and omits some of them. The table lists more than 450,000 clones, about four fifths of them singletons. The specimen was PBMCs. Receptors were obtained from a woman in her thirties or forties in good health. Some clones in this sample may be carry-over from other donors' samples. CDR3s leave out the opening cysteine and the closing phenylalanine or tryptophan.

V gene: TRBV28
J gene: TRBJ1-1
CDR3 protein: ASRNSESWENTEAF

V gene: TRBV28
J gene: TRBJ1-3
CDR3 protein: ASTSSLASAIY

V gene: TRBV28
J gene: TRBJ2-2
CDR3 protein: ASSSGESNTGELF

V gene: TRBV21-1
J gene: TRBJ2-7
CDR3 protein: ASSSRRGRARDEQY

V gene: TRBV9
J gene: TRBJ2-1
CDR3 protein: ASSGTRGLYNEQF

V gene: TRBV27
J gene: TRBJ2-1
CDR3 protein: ASSDTGYNEQF

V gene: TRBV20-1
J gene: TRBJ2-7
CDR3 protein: SAIGSYEQY

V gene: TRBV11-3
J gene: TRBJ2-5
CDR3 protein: ASSLAGTAQETQY

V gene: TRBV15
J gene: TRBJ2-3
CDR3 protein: ATSRETASTDTQY

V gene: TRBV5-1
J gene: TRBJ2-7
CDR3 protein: ASSLEAGVYEQY